A single T cell receptor (beta chain) is shown here with its context. The data were obtained in a study of blood T cell repertoires in COVID-19. This CDR3 is built from 18 residues. Germline trimming cut 5 bases from V and 2 bases from J; bases unmatched to any gene: 11. The germline gives CDR1 MNHEY, CDR2 SMNVEV (reference sequence). The authors' processing: By means of reference gene primer amplification, nucleated cell counts were estimated. Here immunoSEQ multiplex PCR was the method, and the copy in TCRdb shows in-frame clones only, minus some. V and J calls and clone size come straight from that table; D and trimming were deduced from the DNA. Counted here are tens of thousands of clones, roughly 90% occurring once; the ten biggest clones make up about 27%.

The sequencing sample was made of peripheral blood. This TCR came from a man aged 50 to 60 with acute or convalescent COVID-19. The rearrangement links TRBV27 to TRBJ2-3, with 12 nucleotides matching TRBD1. For the CDR3, the DNA is TGTGCCAGCAGTCCCACGCTAACGGGACAGGGGGCCACAGATACGCAGTATTTT. This gives the protein CASSPTLTGQGATDTQYF.